This T cell receptor (beta chain) was sequenced for a study of blood T cell repertoires in COVID-19. Study overall: Researchers got acute and convalescent COVID-19 samples from the United States, Italy and Spain. The cDNA or gDNA used as material had been derived from T cells, B-cell-depleted T cells, or PBMCs.

V was cut by 5 bases and J by 5 bases, with 12 bases left in between. The CDR3 covers 13 residues. Germline V gives CDR1 GTSNPN, CDR2 SVGIG (reference sequence). Study processing details: Counts of nucleated cells, estimated from reference gene primer amplification, were obtained. The table came from immunoSEQ multiplex PCR; TCRdb's copy has only in-frame clones and leaves some out. From that table come the V and J calls and clone size; the DNA was used to work out D and trimming. The sample gives about 200,000 clones, over 75% of which show up once; approximately 0.56% is in the top ten. The rearrangement joins TRBV30 to TRBJ1-4; possibly TRBD1 for D (6 bases). The TCR comes from a man aged 50 or older with acute or convalescent COVID-19. What was sequenced was peripheral blood. The DNA of the CDR3 is TGTGCCTGGCGGGGGGCTAAAAATGAAAAACTGTTTTTT. Translating it yields CAWRGAKNEKLFF.